This T cell receptor beta chain was found in a study of cytomegalovirus exposure and HLA in healthy donors. Study outcomes and limitations: Across donors, most TCRs were seen rarely, yet some public ones were widespread. The investigators catalogued some 160 TCR beta chains as cytomegalovirus-associated.

The V gene's germline CDR1 is MDHEN and CDR2 SYDVKM. Trimming cost V 4 bases and J 4 bases, with 13 bases left between them. The CDR3 contains 14 residues. The table came from immunoSEQ multiplex PCR; TCRdb's copy has only in-frame clones and leaves some out. The sample holds 200,000 to 300,000 clones, roughly 87% seen once. In the case of this clone: The antigen is unknown.

The V call is TRBV28, the J call TRBJ2-5, with no clear D. This clonotype was obtained from a woman in her 30s in good health and CMV-seronegative. Sequenced material: PBMCs. CDR3 bases: TGTGCCAGCAGTTCCCCGGACCTGGGAGAGACCCAGTACTTC. It encodes CASSSPDLGETQYF.